This record covers a single T cell receptor beta chain. Its antigen is still unknown. This sample is drawn from a study of beta chain features in type 1 diabetes. For the study at large: No patient-donor differences in age, gender, total cells or subset yield. The study, taken as a whole, reports: Moderately but significantly shorter TCRB CDR3s were found in Type 1 diabetes patients in all four CD4+ subsets.

Expressed TCRB transcripts were sequenced because the isolated RNA had all been reverse transcribed beforehand. The protocol was immunoSEQ multiplex PCR, while the TCRdb copy is restricted to in-frame clones and leaves out a portion. This sample yields over 300,000 clones, of which approximately 9.9% are seen a single time; over 0.95% belongs to the top ten. This CDR3 spans 12 amino acids. V lost 2 bases, J lost 10 bases, and 10 bases lay in between. The germline V gene encodes CDR1 SGHDT and CDR2 YYEEEE. This sequence was found in a man aged 25 to 45 with type 1 diabetes. The rearrangement uses TRBV5-6 and TRBJ2-1, with a possible D match to TRBD2 (5 bases). The sequenced sample was central memory CD4+ T cells from blood. The CDR3 bases are TGTGCCAGCAGCTTTGGGGAGTACGAGCAGTTCTTC. This encodes CASSFGEYEQFF.